Reported below is one T cell receptor beta chain. Its antigen remains unknown. The data stem from a study of cytomegalovirus exposure and HLA in healthy donors. CDR1 is SGHTA, CDR2 FQGNSA, per germline. Trimming removed 5 bases from V and 6 bases from J; junction bases left unmatched: 3. The CDR3 covers 12 residues. Study-level points and caveats: High specificity and sensitivity for cytomegalovirus status were reported for the classifier.

13 Jbeta primers and 60 Vbeta primers were used for the PCR. Clones were sequenced by immunoSEQ multiplex PCR, and TCRdb holds only the in-frame ones, with some missing. Its table records about 200,000 clones. The genes are TRBV7-2 and TRBJ2-7; TRBD1 matches at 8 bases. The receptor's source is a boy between 10 and 17 years old in good health and CMV-seronegative. Sequencing input: PBMCs. CDR3 region: CASSTGTGEQYF. In nucleotides, the CDR3 is TGTGCCAGCAGCACCGGGACAGGCGAGCAGTACTTC.